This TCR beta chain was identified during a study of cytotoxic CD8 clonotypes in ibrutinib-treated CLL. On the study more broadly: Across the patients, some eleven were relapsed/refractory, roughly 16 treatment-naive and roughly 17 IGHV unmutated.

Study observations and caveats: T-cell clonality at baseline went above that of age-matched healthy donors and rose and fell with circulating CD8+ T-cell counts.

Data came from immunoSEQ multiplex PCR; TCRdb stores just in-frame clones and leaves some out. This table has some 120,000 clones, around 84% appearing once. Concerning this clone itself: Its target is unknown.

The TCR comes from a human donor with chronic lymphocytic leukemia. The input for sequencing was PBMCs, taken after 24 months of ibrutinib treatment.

CDR3 nucleotide sequence: TGTGCCAGCAGCCCATCAGGTCCGGGGGGCTACGAGCAGTACTTC. This codes for CASSPSGPGGYEQYF. The rearrangement links TRBV7-2 to TRBJ2-7; TRBD2 aligns across 7 bases. This CDR3 has 15 residues. J was trimmed by 3 bases and V by 5 bases; bases with no gene match: 10. The germline CDR1 and CDR2 sequences are SGHTA and FQGNSA.